Presented here are 24 T cell receptor beta chains from one specimen sequenced in a study of blood T cell repertoires in COVID-19. Libraries were prepared by immunoSEQ multiplex PCR; TCRdb keeps only in-frame clonotypes and omits some of them. The profile shows a few hundred thousand clones, approximately 85% of them singletons. The sample taken for sequencing was PBMCs or T cells enriched from blood (not recorded which). The receptors derive from a man under 40 who had recovered from COVID-19.

The count of this clone is one. V is TRBV19 and J is TRBJ1-1; a possible D gene is TRBD1 (5 bases). The CDR3 contains 13 residues. V lost 7 bases to trimming and J lost 3 bases, with 12 bases between them. Germline V CDR1 and CDR2: LNHDA, SQIVND (reference sequence). The CDR3 sequence: CASMGWGDTEAFF. The CDR3 nucleotides read TGTGCCAGTATGGGCTGGGGGGACACTGAAGCTTTCTTT.

This chain's CDR3 is CASSPEGGTDTQYF. The CDR3 coding sequence is TGTGCCAGCAGCCCCGAAGGGGGCACAGATACGCAGTATTTT. J is TRBJ2-3 and V is TRBV7-3, with D perhaps matching TRBD1 (5 bases). CDR1 is SGHTA, CDR2 FQGTGA, per germline. V was shortened by 5 bases and J by 1 base, with 10 bases between the two germline ends. The CDR3 is 14 residues long.

The gene calls are TRBV12-5 and TRBJ1-2; 9 bases align to TRBD1. The V segment lost 5 bases and the J segment 4 bases; nucleotides outside the gene matches: 11. The germline V gene has CDR1 LGHNT and CDR2 FRNRAP. The length of the CDR3 is 16 residues. CDR3 sequence: CASGTTGQGRTYGYTF. The CDR3 coding sequence is TGTGCTAGTGGTACAACAGGACAGGGGAGAACCTATGGCTACACCTTC.

This clone was picked up a small number of times. V usage is TRBV11-2 and J usage is TRBJ2-7, with 7 bases identical to TRBD1. Per germline, CDR1 SGHAT and CDR2 FQNNGV. The V and J ends lost 4 bases and 5 bases, in that order; junction bases with no gene match: 5. CDR3 size: 13 residues. CDR3 amino acids: CASSSTGSNEQYF. Here the CDR3 DNA reads TGTGCCAGCAGCTCGACAGGGTCCAACGAGCAGTACTTC.

There are many counts of this clone. The chain uses TRBV5-1 and TRBJ1-2; D is perhaps TRBD1 (5 bases). The V gene lost 4 bases and the J gene lost 2 bases, with 12 bases spanning the gap. This CDR3 is built from 14 residues. Germline CDR1 SGHRS, CDR2 YFSETQ. The CDR3 reads CASSPTTDNYGYTF. The CDR3 nucleotides are TGCGCCAGCAGCCCCACGACAGACAACTATGGCTACACCTTC.

The chain combines TRBV25-1 with TRBJ1-2; 7 nucleotides line up with TRBD1. Germline trimming cut 6 bases from V and 7 bases from J; bases unmatched to any gene: 8. Per the germline V gene, CDR1 is MGHDK and CDR2 is SYGVNS. The CDR3 is made up of 13 amino acids. The CDR3 sequence is CASSLTGDVGYTF. The CDR3 region has the DNA TGTGCCAGCAGCCTAACAGGGGACGTTGGCTACACCTTC.

This chain joins TRBV12-3 or TRBV12-4 and TRBJ1-1; TRBD1 aligns across 7 bases. The CDR3 sequence is 13 residues long. The ends lost 2 bases at V and 6 bases at J; junction bases unmatched: 3. CDR3 sequence (DNA): TGTGCCAGCAGTTTATCAGGGGGGTCTGAAGCTTTCTTT. As protein: CASSLSGGSEAFF.

V gene TRBV21-1 combines with J gene TRBJ1-2. TRBV21-1 is annotated as a pseudogene. The CDR3 has 21 residues. The DNA of the CDR3 is TGTGCCAGCAGCAAAGGGACTACAGGAATCTTGCGGCCCGAGTCAAACTATGGCTACACCTTC. Residues: CASSKGTTGILRPESNYGYTF.

This chain links TRBV29-1 with TRBJ2-7, with a tentative D call TRBD1 (6 bases). Germline V gene data show CDR1 as SQVTM and CDR2 as ANQGSEA. The V and J ends lost 0 bases and 0 bases respectively, with 9 bases between them. The length of the CDR3 is 14 residues. The CDR3 loop is CSVEDDRSSYEQYF. CDR3 DNA: TGCAGCGTTGAAGATGACAGGAGCTCCTACGAGCAGTACTTC.

The CDR3 is CSVRLADRSSYNEQFF. The DNA for the CDR3 is TGCAGCGTTCGACTAGCGGACAGGAGCTCCTACAATGAGCAGTTCTTC. This chain uses TRBV29-1 with TRBJ2-1; 9 positions agree with TRBD2. This CDR3 has 16 amino acids. V lost 5 bases and J lost 0; bases outside the gene matches: 8. Germline-derived CDR1 and CDR2 are SQVTM and ANQGSEA.

CDR3 sequence (DNA): TGTGCCAGCAGCTTAGCTCAAAGCGGGTGGACAGGGGAGACAGATACGCAGTATTTT. Its protein product is CASSLAQSGWTGETDTQYF. The rearrangement uses TRBV7-9 and TRBJ2-3; 9 nucleotides line up with TRBD1. Germline CDR1 and CDR2: SEHNR and FQNEAQ (reference sequence). V lost 0 bases and J lost 3; bases outside the gene matches: 13. The CDR3 consists of 19 residues.

The V and J genes are TRBV6-2 or TRBV6-3 and TRBJ1-1, with 7 nucleotides matching TRBD1. The trim removed 6 bases at V and 4 bases at J, leaving 8 bases unmatched. CDR3 length: 14 amino acids. CDR1 and CDR2 from the germline V gene are MNHEY and SVGEGT. CDR3 bases: TGTGCCAGCAGCCAGAGACAGGGAGGCACTGAAGCTTTCTTT. Translated: CASSQRQGGTEAFF.

V usage is TRBV27 and J usage is TRBJ2-5, with 8 nucleotides matching TRBD1. The CDR3 totals 15 residues. V lost 5 bases and J lost 7; bases outside the gene matches: 12. Germline CDR1 reads MNHEY; CDR2 reads SMNVEV (reference sequence). This CDR3 reads CASSLGTTGAGTQYF. The CDR3 DNA reads as TGTGCCAGCAGTCTGGGGACGACAGGGGCAGGGACCCAGTACTTC.

This chain links TRBV4-3 with TRBJ2-5; tentative D call: TRBD1 (5 bases). The CDR3 covers 14 residues. Germline CDR1 LGHNA, CDR2 YSLEER. With 1 base removed from V and 3 bases from J, the gap between germline ends came to 9 bases. CDR3 residues: CASSQGTSEETQYF. The CDR3 DNA sequence: TGCGCCAGCAGCCAAGGGACATCCGAAGAGACCCAGTACTTC.

The chain recombines TRBV15 with TRBJ2-2; 7 nucleotides agree with TRBD2. The CDR3 length is 15 residues. V dropped 6 bases and J dropped 5; count of bases not matched to a gene: 9. In germline, CDR1 is LNHNV, CDR2 YYDKDF (reference sequence). CDR3 sequence (DNA): TGTGCCACCAGACGGGGGGTCGAGGAGACCGGGGAGCTGTTTTTT. It is translated as CATRRGVEETGELFF.

The V gene is TRBV6-1, the J gene TRBJ2-3; 8 nucleotides agree with TRBD1. The junction had 5 bases not matched to a gene; V was cut back by 2 bases and J by 4 bases. The CDR3 totals 15 residues. CDR1 MNHNS and CDR2 SASEGT come from the germline V gene. The CDR3 DNA reads TGTGCCAGCAGTGAATTGGGACAGGCTCCAGATACGCAGTATTTT. It translates to CASSELGQAPDTQYF.

The rearrangement joins TRBV13 to TRBJ2-3; 12 positions agree with TRBD2. The V and J ends lost 4 bases and 5 bases, in that order; junction bases with no gene match: 7. The CDR3 has 16 amino acids. Germline V gives CDR1 PRHDT, CDR2 FYEKMQ (reference sequence). The CDR3 loop is CASSSLTSGGIDTQYF. The CDR3 coding sequence is TGTGCCAGCAGCTCCCTGACTAGCGGGGGAATAGATACGCAGTATTTT.

This sequence joins TRBV5-1 and TRBJ1-4; tentative D call: TRBD1 (6 bases). The V gene lost 2 bases and the J gene lost 8 bases, with 13 bases spanning the gap. Germline V gives CDR1 SGHRS, CDR2 YFSETQ. The CDR3 covers 14 residues. The DNA for the CDR3 is TGCGCCAGCAGCTTAGGTGGGGGCCGGGAAAAACTGTTTTTT. It yields the protein CASSLGGGREKLFF.

This chain joins TRBV7-9 and TRBJ2-2; 9 bases map to TRBD2. CDR1 is SEHNR and CDR2 is FQNEAQ in the germline V gene (reference sequence). CDR3 size: 16 residues. V was pared by 0 bases and J by 5 bases, with 4 bases of the junction left unmatched. The CDR3 DNA reads as TGTGCCAGCAGCTTAGCTAGCGGGGGATTGACCGGGGAGCTGTTTTTT. This translates into CASSLASGGLTGELFF.

This chain links TRBV4-1 with TRBJ1-4, with 12 bases matching TRBD1. V was clipped by 3 bases and J by 4 bases; unmatched bases: 6. The CDR3 loop spans 17 amino acids. Germline CDR1 and CDR2: MGHRA and YSYEKL. This CDR3 reads CASSQEGQGAVNEKLFF. In DNA, the CDR3 is TGCGCCAGCAGCCAGGAGGGACAGGGGGCGGTTAATGAAAAACTGTTTTTT.

V is TRBV2 and J is TRBJ1-3; D is unclear. The V end was cut by 5 bases, the J end by 4 bases, with 15 bases between. CDR1 is SNHLY and CDR2 is FYNNEI in the germline V gene. This CDR3 has 15 residues. This CDR3 reads CASSLERRPGNTIYF. The DNA of the CDR3 is TGTGCCAGCAGTCTAGAAAGGCGCCCAGGAAACACCATATATTTT.

DNA for the CDR3: TGTGCCAGCAGTGAAGAGGGCGGGGGGGCCCAAGAGACCCAGTACTTC. Amino acid sequence: CASSEEGGGAQETQYF. The chain uses TRBV2 and TRBJ2-5, with TRBD2 identical over 9 bases. Germline V gives CDR1 SNHLY, CDR2 FYNNEI. V trimming: 1 base; J trimming: 1 base; junction bases outside the gene matches: 4. The CDR3 is 16 amino acids.

Of note for this clone: The junction departs from germline at one end; a sequencing error may be responsible. This chain uses TRBV6-1 with TRBJ1-1; 7 bases line up with TRBD1. This CDR3 is built from 13 residues. Germline V CDR1 and CDR2: MNHNS, SASEGT. The CDR3 DNA reads as TGTGCCAGCAGCGAAGACAGGGTAGGTGCGGCTTTCTTT. Translated, it gives CASSEDRVGAAFF.

The chain links TRBV11-2 to TRBJ2-7; 12 bases align to TRBD1. The CDR3 length is 15 residues. Unmatched junction bases numbered 10, after V lost 8 bases and J lost 5 bases. Germline values: CDR1 SGHAT, CDR2 FQNNGV. In DNA form, the CDR3 reads TGTGCCAGCTTGGGAAGGGGACAGGGGGCCCACGAGCAGTACTTC. It yields the protein CASLGRGQGAHEQYF. The full variable domain, with the rest looked up from reference TRBV11-2 and TRBJ2-7, is EAGVAQSPRYKIIEKRQSVAFWCNPISGHATLYWYQQILGQGPKLLIQFQNNGVVDDSQLPKDRFSAERLKGVDSTLKIQPAKLEDSAVYLCASLGRGQGAHEQYFGPGTRLTVT.